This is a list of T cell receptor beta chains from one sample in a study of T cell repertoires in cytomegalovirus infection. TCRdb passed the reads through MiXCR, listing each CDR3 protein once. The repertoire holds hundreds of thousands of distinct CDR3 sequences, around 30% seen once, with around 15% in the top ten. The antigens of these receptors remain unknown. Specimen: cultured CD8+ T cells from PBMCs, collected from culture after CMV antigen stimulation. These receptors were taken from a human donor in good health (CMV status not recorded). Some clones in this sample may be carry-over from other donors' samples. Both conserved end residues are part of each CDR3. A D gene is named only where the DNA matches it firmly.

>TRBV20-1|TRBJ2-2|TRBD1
CSARAGQANGGELFF
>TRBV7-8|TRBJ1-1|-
CASRQGGALDTEAFF
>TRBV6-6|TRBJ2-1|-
CASSYSIGSSYNEQFF
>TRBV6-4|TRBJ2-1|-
CASSVISGNNEQFF
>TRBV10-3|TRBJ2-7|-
CAITIGAGYEQYF
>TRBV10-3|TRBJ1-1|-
CAISESGGRGTEAFF
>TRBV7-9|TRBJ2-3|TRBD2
CASSQRGRSTDTQYF
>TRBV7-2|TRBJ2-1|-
CASSLGLWLNNEQFF
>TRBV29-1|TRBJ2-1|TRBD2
CSVDGGVTYNEQFF
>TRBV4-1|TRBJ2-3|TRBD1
CASSRGTAQPDTQYF
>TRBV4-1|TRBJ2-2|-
CASSQGRGPKGGELFF
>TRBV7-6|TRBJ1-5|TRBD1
CASSRRQGERVSNQPQHF
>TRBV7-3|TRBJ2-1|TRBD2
CASNLRLAGGPWDEQFF
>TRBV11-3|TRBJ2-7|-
CASSVSGGEQYF
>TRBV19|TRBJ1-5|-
CATNSRPHPQPQHF
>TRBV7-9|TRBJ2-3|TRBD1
CASSSRDRNTDTQYF
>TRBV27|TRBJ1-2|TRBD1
CASSFRGQLGYTF
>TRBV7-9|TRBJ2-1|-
CASSLGGPDEQFF
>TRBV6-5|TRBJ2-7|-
CASSYSLLREQYF
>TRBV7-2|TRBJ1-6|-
CASSPERRNRSGSPLHF
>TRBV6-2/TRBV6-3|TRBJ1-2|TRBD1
CASSYSPGTGRYSYGYTF
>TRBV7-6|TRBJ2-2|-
CASSVSTKAGELFF
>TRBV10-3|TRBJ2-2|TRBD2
CAISDYLGGSGTGELFF